This T cell receptor (beta chain) derives from a study of radiotherapy plus CTLA-4 blockade in lung cancer. The data were produced by immunoSEQ multiplex PCR, yet TCRdb's version contains in-frame clones alone and is incomplete. This repertoire shows over 50,000 clones, around four fifths found once; its top ten account for roughly 2.9%. This CDR3 has 15 residues. Germline V lookup: CDR1 LNHNV, CDR2 YYDKDF (reference sequence). V dropped 3 bases and J dropped 4; count of bases not matched to a gene: 6. This sequence originates from a human donor with non-small cell lung cancer who had a partial response to radiotherapy plus ipilimumab. The chain links TRBV15 to TRBJ2-7; 10 bases are shared with TRBD1. This material consisted of peripheral blood, taken from a patient treated with radiotherapy plus ipilimumab. DNA for the CDR3: TGTGCCACCAGCAGCGCCCCGGGACAGGGGTACGAGCAGTACTTC. It is translated as CATSSAPGQGYEQYF.